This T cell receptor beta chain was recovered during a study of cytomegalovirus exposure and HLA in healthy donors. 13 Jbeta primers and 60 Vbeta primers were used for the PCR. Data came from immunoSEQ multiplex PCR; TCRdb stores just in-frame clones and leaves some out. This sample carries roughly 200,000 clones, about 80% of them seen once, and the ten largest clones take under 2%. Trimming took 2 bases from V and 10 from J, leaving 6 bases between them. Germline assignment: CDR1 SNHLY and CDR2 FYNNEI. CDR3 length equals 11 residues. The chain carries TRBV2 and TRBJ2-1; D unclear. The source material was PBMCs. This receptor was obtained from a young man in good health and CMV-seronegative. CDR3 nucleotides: TGTGCCAGCAGTGAAATGGGCGAGCAGTTCTTC. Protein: CASSEMGEQFF.